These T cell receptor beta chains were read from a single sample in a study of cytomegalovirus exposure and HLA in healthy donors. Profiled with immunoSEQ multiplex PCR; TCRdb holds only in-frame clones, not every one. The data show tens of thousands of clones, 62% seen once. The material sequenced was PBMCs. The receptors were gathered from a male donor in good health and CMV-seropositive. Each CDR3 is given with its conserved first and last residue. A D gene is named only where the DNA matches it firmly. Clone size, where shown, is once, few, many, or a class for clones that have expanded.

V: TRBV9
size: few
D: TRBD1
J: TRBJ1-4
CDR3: CASSATGVNEKLFF
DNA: TGTGCCAGCAGCGCTACAGGGGTGAATGAAAAACTGTTTTTT

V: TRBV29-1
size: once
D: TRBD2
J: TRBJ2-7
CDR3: CSVEGTSELFDEQYF
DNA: TGCAGCGTTGAAGGGACTAGCGAGCTCTTCGACGAGCAGTACTTC

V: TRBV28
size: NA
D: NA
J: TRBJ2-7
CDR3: CASSITGLTYEQYF
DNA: TGTGCCAGCAGTATTACAGGGCTAACCTACGAGCAGTACTTC

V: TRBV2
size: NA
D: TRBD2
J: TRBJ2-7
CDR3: CASSEIIAGEYEQYF
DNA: TGTGCCAGCAGTGAGATAATAGCGGGAGAGTACGAGCAGTACTTC

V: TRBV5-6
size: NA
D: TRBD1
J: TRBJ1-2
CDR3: CASSPQGQGAVNYGYTF
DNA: TGTGCCAGCAGCCCCCAGGGACAGGGGGCTGTTAACTATGGCTACACCTTC

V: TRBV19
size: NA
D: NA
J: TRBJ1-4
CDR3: CASSPTGAVNEKLFF
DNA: TGTGCCAGTAGCCCGACAGGCGCCGTCAATGAAAAACTGTTTTTT

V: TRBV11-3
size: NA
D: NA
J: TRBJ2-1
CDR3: CASSLFSGEQFF
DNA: TGTGCCAGCAGCTTATTCTCCGGTGAGCAGTTCTTC

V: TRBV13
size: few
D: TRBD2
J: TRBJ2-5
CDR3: CASSLERAGGTYQETQYF
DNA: TGTGCCAGCAGCTTAGAACGCGCGGGGGGGACTTACCAAGAGACCCAGTACTTC

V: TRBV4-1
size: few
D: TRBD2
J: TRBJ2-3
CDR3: CASSQETSGSSTDTQYF
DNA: TGCGCCAGCAGCCAAGAAACTAGCGGGAGTAGCACAGATACGCAGTATTTT

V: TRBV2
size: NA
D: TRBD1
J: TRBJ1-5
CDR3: CASSESLTRTGGGLTQHF
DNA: TGTGCCAGCAGTGAATCTCTAACTCGGACAGGGGGAGGGTTGACCCAGCATTTT

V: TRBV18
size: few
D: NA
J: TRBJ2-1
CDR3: CASSPPSLVKDEQFF
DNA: TGTGCCAGCTCACCACCGTCTTTAGTAAAAGATGAGCAGTTCTTC

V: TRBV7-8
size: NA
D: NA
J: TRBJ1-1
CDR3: CASSLARRVTEAFF
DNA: TGTGCCAGCAGCTTAGCCAGGCGAGTCACTGAAGCTTTCTTT

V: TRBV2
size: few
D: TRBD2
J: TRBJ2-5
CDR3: CASRGTIQETQYF
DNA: TGTGCCAGCAGAGGGACTATCCAAGAGACCCAGTACTTC

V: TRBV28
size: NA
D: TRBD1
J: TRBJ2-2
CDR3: CASSLLRGGGQGNTGELFF
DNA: TGTGCCAGCAGTTTACTACGAGGGGGGGGACAGGGTAACACCGGGGAGCTGTTTTTT

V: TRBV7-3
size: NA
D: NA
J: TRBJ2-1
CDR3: CASSLTGGFSSYNEQFF
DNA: TGTGCCAGCAGCTTAACCGGGGGATTTAGCTCCTACAATGAGCAGTTCTTC

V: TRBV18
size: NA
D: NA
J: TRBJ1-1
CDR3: CASSPPISGGTEAFF
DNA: TGTGCCAGCTCACCTCCGATTTCCGGAGGCACTGAAGCTTTCTTT

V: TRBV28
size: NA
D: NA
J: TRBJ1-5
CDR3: CASRYGVGNQPQHF
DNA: TGTGCCAGCAGATACGGGGTCGGTAATCAGCCCCAGCATTTT

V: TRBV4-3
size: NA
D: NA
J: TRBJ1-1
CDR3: CASSPAQGGTEAFF
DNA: TGCGCCAGCAGCCCAGCACAGGGTGGCACTGAAGCTTTCTTT

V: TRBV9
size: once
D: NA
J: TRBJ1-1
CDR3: CASSVVGSTEAFF
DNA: TGTGCCAGCAGCGTAGTAGGGAGCACTGAAGCTTTCTTT

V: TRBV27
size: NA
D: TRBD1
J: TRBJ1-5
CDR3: CASSPGTGVNQPQHF
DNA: TGTGCCAGCAGTCCCGGGACAGGGGTAAATCAGCCCCAGCATTTT

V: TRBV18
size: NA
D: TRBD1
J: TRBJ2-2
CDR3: CASSPRQGDTGELFF
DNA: TGTGCCAGCTCACCGCGACAGGGAGACACCGGGGAGCTGTTTTTT

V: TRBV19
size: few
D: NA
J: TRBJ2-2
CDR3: CASSRRTGELFF
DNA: TGTGCCAGTAGTCGGAGGACCGGGGAGCTGTTTTTT

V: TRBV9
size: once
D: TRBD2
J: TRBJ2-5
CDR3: CASSSGGQETQYF
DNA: TGTGCCAGCAGTAGCGGGGGCCAAGAGACCCAGTACTTC

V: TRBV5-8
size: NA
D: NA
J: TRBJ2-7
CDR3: CASRDRNSYEQYF
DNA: TGTGCCAGCAGAGACAGAAACTCCTACGAGCAGTACTTC

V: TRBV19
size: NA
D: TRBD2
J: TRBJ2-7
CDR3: CASSLAGGEQYF
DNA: TGTGCCAGTAGTCTAGCGGGAGGCGAGCAGTACTTC

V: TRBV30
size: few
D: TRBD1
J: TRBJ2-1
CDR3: CAWGHPPGTGFNEQFF
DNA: TGTGCCTGGGGGCATCCCCCCGGGACAGGTTTCAATGAGCAGTTCTTC

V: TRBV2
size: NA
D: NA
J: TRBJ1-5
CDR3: CASSGGRDQPQHF
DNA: TGTGCCAGCAGTGGGGGGAGGGATCAGCCCCAGCATTTT

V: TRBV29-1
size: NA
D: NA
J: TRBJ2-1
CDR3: CSPDSPDNSSYNEQFF
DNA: TGCAGCCCCGACTCCCCGGACAATAGCTCCTACAATGAGCAGTTCTTC